The 5 T cell receptor beta chains given below trace back to one sample, sequenced in a study of early T cells in non-severe SARS-CoV-2 infection. MiXCR, run by TCRdb on the 5' RACE reads, gives a single entry per CDR3 protein. The sample has 75,000 to 95,000 distinct CDR3 sequences, around a sixth seen once. The specimen was whole blood, collected at baseline. These receptors were collected from an adult who was a healthcare worker with PCR-confirmed SARS-CoV-2 infection or an uninfected control (not recorded which).

The V gene is TRBV4-1, the J gene TRBJ2-7; either TRBD1 or TRBD2 may fit D (5 bases each). CDR1 and CDR2 from the germline V gene are MGHRA and YSYEKL. Trimming cost V 3 bases and J 4 bases, with 16 bases left between them. This CDR3 is 15 amino acids long. The CDR3 region has the DNA TGCGCCAGCAGCCAGACCGGGACGGAAGAATACGAGCAGTACTTC. Translated, it gives CASSQTGTEEYEQYF.

V gene TRBV7-9 combines with J gene TRBJ2-5; tentatively, D is TRBD1 or TRBD2 (5 bases each). V lost 4 bases and J lost 7, with 16 bases in between. The length of the CDR3 is 14 residues. Germline V CDR1 and CDR2: SEHNR, FQNEAQ (reference sequence). The chain's CDR3 is CASSWGRVTGTQYF. The CDR3 DNA reads as TGTGCCAGCAGCTGGGGACGGGTGACGGGGACCCAGTACTTC.

Ten or more counts support this clonotype. DNA of the CDR3: TGTGCCACCAGTGACCCGCCGGGACAGGGTGAGAGCAATCAGCCCCAGCATTTT. Protein sequence: CATSDPPGQGESNQPQHF. V is TRBV24-1 and J is TRBJ1-5; 9 bases are a match to TRBD1. CDR1 is KGHDR, CDR2 SFDVKD, per germline. This CDR3 is 18 amino acids long. After removal of 4 bases from V and 1 base from J, the junction contained 10 bases not matched to a gene.

This chain uses TRBV7-2 with TRBJ1-4; 8 bases fit TRBD1. Germline loops: CDR1 SGHTA, CDR2 FQGNSA. The CDR3 spans 17 residues. V was clipped by 6 bases and J by 0 bases; unmatched bases: 9. The CDR3 region is CASSFKQGVATNEKLFF. The CDR3, as DNA: TGTGCCAGCAGTTTCAAACAGGGGGTAGCAACTAATGAAAAACTGTTTTTT.

This chain links TRBV6-6 with TRBJ2-1; TRBD2 matches 11 bases. The CDR3 contains 15 residues. Germline CDR1 is MNHNY and CDR2 is SVGAGI (reference sequence). V lost 2 bases and J lost 9; bases outside the gene matches: 6. CDR3 sequence reads: CASSYVTSGNLEQFF. The CDR3 DNA follows: TGTGCCAGCAGTTACGTGACTAGCGGGAATCTTGAGCAGTTCTTC.